This TCR beta chain is drawn from a study of blood T cells in healthy people across ages (dated by TCRdb to the mid-2010s). Regarding the study in general: In model experiments, template switching captured about one uniquely barcoded TCR beta cDNA molecule for every two T cells. The study measured age-related changes in TCR beta repertoire diversity using deep sequencing normalized with unique cDNA molecular identifiers. Donors were grouped into four age groups: young (average roughly 16 years), middle-aged (39), aged (around 62) and long-lived (about 89). To avoid experimental bias, donors of different ages were distributed randomly across sequencing lanes. Using the same blood draw, the study looked at two additional independent replicas of 1 million unique cDNA reads for two donors, one aged 18 to 29 and the other aged 80 or older. Beyond this particular receptor, the publication reports: Total diversity estimates from one million sequenced T cells were considered lower bounds and underestimates. Since profiling was done on bulk unsorted PBMCs, naive and antigen-experienced compartments could not be conclusively compared. Because donor CMV infection status was unknown, age-related changes in expanded clonotypes were potentially confounded. As age increased, observed TCR beta diversity per million T cells dropped in a roughly linear way, and a significant reduction was already evident by age around 41. There was a strong correlation between observed TCR beta diversity and the percentage of naive T cells measured by flow cytometry. Compared with the aged group, more naive CD4+ T cells, fewer expanded clones and increased TCR diversity were shown by the long-lived group, suggesting age selection.

The roughly 39 donors, aged about 6 to 95 years, were systemically healthy Caucasian individuals from Russia. Each donor gave around 9.9 milliliters of peripheral blood, collected into EDTA-treated Vacutainer tubes. Ficoll-Paque density-gradient centrifugation was used to isolate PBMCs, with at least 7 million per sample. Total RNA, at least 6 micrograms per sample, was extracted from PBMCs with Trizol reagent. For every donor, flow cytometry on a PBMC aliquot measured the percentage of naive CD45RAhigh/CD27high T cells. V is cut by 5 bases and J by 4 bases, and the space between the germline ends is 8 bases. The CDR3 numbers 13 residues from cysteine through phenylalanine. The retained sequence is limited to the CDR3, 39 bases, with the frame set at the first base. According to the germline V gene, CDR1 reads SGHTA and CDR2 reads FQGNSA. On this clonotype itself: Its antigen remains undetermined. Base qualities were left out, and no much larger clone turns up one base away.

Receptor libraries were prepared by 5' RACE. The listed sequencing device is Illumina HiSeq 2500. A second roughly 6 to 12 cycle PCR used a sample-barcoded 5' primer and a J-beta primer mix. A template-switch 5' adaptor carrying 12 random nucleotides introduced a unique molecular identifier onto each TCR beta cDNA molecule. Each sample yielded at least 2.5 million CDR3-containing paired-end reads. All of the RNA was converted into first-strand cDNA using the Mint cDNA synthesis kit, with a TRBC-specific oligonucleotide serving as the primer. After uracil-DNA glycosylase treatment, a first 18-cycle PCR used universal primers M1SS and BC2_uni_R on all cDNA. Concerning the study's data processing: For normalization, 1 million high-quality reads, each with a distinct molecular identifier, were randomly selected from each sample. Reads sharing molecular identifiers were discarded rather than binned into consensus sequences. MiTCR, with a Q25 quality threshold and the strictest error-elimination algorithm, was used for CDR3 identification, clonotype clustering and error correction. Lower-bound total TCR beta diversity was estimated with a nonparametric unseen species model using Euler transformation. Starting from the raw public reads, TCRdb applied fastp trimming at Q25, assembled clones with MiXCR and retained in-frame beta chains. Rows merge per CDR3 protein into single entries with the most common DNA and genes. The V and J calls shown here were made by TCRdb, not taken from the authors' results. Recorded for this sample are 650,000 or so distinct CDR3 sequences; approximately 52% of them occurred a single time. Around an eighth of the sample belongs to the ten largest clones.

The chain was built from TRBV7-2 and TRBJ2-2; the D gene identity is not certain. This TCR derives from a woman aged 80 or over in good health. The sequencing input was blood. The DNA is TGTGCCAGCAGCCCATGGGGCACCGGGGAGCTGTTTTTT. The translation is CASSPWGTGELFF.